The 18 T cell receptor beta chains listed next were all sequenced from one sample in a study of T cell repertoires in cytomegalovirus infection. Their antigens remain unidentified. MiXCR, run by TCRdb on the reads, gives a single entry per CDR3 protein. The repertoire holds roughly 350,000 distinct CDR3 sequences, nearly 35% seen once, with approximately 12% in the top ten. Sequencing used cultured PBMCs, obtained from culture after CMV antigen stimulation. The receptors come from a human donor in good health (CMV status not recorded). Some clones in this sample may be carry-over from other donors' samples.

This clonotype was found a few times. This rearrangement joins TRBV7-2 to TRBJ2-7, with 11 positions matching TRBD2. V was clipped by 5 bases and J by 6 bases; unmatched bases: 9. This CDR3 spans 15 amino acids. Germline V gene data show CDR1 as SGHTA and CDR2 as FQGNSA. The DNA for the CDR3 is TGTGCCAGCAGCCCGATAGCGGGAGGGCCTGCCGAGCAGTACTTC. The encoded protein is CASSPIAGGPAEQYF. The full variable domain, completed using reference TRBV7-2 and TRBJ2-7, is GAGVSQSPSNKVTEKGKDVELRCDPISGHTALYWYRQSLGQGLEFLIYFQGNSAPDKSGLPSDRFSAERTGGSVSTLTIQRTQQEDSAVYLCASSPIAGGPAEQYFGPGTRLTVT.

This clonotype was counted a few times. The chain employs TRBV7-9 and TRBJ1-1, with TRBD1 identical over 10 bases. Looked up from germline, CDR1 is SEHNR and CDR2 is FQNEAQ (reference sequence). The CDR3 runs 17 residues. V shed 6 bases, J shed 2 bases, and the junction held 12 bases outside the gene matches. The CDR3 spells CASSLSGTGVPNTEAFF. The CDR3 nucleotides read TGTGCCAGCAGTTTATCCGGGACAGGGGTCCCAAACACTGAAGCTTTCTTT. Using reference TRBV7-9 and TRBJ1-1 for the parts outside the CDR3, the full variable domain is DTGVSQNPRHKITKRGQNVTFRCDPISEHNRLYWYRQTLGQGPEFLTYFQNEAQLEKSRLLSDRFSAERPKGSFSTLEIQRTEQGDSAMYLCASSLSGTGVPNTEAFFGQGTRLTVV.

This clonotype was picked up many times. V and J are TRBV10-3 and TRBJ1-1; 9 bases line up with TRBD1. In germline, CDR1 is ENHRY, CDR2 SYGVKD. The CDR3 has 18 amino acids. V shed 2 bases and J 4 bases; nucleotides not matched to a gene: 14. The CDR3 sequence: CAISEGVGQGFTGTEAFF. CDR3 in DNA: TGTGCCATCAGTGAGGGGGTCGGACAGGGGTTTACCGGCACTGAAGCTTTCTTT.

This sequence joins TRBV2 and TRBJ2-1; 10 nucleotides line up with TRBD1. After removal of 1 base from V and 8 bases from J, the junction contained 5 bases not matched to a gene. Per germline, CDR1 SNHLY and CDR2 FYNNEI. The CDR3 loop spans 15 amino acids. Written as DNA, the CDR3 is TGTGCCAGCAGTGAAGGGGACAGGGGAACCCATGAGCAGTTCTTC. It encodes CASSEGDRGTHEQFF.

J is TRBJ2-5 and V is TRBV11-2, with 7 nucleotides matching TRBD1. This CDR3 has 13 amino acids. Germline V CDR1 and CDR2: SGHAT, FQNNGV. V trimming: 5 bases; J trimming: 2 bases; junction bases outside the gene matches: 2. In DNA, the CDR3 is TGTGCCAGCAGCAGGGGACAGCAAGAGACCCAGTACTTC. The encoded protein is CASSRGQQETQYF.

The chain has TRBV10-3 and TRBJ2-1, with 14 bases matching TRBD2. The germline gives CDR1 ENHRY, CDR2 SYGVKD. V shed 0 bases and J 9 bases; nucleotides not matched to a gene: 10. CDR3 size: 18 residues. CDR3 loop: CAISESRTSGGRKREQFF. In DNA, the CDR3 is TGTGCCATCAGTGAGTCGCGGACTAGCGGGGGGCGGAAGCGTGAGCAGTTCTTC.

CDR3 sequence (DNA): TGTGCCAGCAGCCCGACAGGGGGCTATCCTGAAGCTTTCTTT. It codes for CASSPTGGYPEAFF. J is TRBJ1-1 and V is TRBV28, with TRBD1 matching 10 bases. Germline loops: CDR1 MDHEN, CDR2 SYDVKM. The CDR3 is made up of 14 amino acids. The ends lost 6 bases at V and 6 bases at J; junction bases unmatched: 7.

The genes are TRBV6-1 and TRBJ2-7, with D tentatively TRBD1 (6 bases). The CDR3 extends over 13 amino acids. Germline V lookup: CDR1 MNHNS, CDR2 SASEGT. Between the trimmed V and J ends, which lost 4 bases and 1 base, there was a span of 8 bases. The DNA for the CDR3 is TGTGCCAGCAGTGGACAGGTGTCCTACGAGCAGTACGTC. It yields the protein CASSGQVSYEQYV.

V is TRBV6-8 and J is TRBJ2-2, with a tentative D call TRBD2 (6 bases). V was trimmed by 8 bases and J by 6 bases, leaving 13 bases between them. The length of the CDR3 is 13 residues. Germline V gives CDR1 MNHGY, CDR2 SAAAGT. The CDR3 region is CASRTRLAGELFF. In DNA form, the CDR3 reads TGTGCCAGCCGTACGCGACTAGCCGGGGAGCTGTTTTTT.

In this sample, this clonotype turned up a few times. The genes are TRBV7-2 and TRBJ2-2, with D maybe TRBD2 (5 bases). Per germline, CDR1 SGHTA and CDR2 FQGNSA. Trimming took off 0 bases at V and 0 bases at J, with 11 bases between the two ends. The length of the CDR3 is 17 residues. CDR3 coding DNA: TGTGCCAGCAGCTTAGCTACGGGAAGCGCGAACACCGGGGAGCTGTTTTTT. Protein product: CASSLATGSANTGELFF.

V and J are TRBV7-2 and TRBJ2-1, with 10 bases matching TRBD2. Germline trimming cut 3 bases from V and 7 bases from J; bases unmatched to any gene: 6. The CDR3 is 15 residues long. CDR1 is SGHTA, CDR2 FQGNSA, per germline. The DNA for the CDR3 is TGTGCCAGCAGCTTTCAAGCGGGAGGGCTGAATGAGCAGTTCTTC. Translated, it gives CASSFQAGGLNEQFF. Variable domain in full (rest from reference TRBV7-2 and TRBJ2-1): GAGVSQSPSNKVTEKGKDVELRCDPISGHTALYWYRQSLGQGLEFLIYFQGNSAPDKSGLPSDRFSAERTGGSVSTLTIQRTQQEDSAVYLCASSFQAGGLNEQFFGPGTRLTVL.

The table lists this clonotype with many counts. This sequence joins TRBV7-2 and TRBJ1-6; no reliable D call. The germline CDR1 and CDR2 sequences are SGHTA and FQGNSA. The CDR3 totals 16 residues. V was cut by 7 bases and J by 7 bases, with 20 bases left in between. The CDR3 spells CASTLGDGIGNSPLHF. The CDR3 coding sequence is TGTGCCAGCACCTTGGGTGACGGAATTGGCAATTCACCCCTCCACTTT.

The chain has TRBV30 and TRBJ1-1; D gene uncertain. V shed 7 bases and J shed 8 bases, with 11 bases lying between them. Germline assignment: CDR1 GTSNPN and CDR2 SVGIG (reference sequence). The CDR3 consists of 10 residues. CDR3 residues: CASDRSEAFF. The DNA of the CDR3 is TGTGCCTCCGACCGGTCAGAAGCTTTCTTT. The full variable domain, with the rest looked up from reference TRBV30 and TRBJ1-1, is SQTIHQWPATLVQPVGSPLSLECTVEGTSNPNLYWYRQAAGRGLQLLFYSVGIGQISSEVPQNLSASRPQDRQFILSSKKLLLSDSGFYLCASDRSEAFFGQGTRLTVV.

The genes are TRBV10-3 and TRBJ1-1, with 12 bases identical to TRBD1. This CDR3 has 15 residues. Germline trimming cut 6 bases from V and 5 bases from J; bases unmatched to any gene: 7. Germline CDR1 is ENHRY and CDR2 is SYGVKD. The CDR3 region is CAIRGQGASGTEAFF. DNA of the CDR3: TGTGCCATCAGGGGACAGGGGGCTTCGGGTACTGAAGCTTTCTTT.

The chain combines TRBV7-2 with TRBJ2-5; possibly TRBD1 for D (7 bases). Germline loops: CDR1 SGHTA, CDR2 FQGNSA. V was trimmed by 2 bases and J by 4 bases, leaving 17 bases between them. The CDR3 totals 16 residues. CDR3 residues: CASSLRPPEGAETQYF. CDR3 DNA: TGTGCCAGCAGCTTACGACCCCCGGAGGGGGCAGAGACCCAGTACTTC.

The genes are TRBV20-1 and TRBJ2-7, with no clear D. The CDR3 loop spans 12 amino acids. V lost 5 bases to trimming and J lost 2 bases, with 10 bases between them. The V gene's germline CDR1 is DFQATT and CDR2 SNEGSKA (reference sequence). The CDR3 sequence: CSALPEAYEQYF. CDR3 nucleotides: TGCAGTGCTCTCCCAGAGGCCTACGAGCAGTACTTC.

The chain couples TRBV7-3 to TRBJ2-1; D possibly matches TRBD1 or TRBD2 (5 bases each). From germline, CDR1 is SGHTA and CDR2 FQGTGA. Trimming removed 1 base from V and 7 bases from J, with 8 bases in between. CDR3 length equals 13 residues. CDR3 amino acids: CASSLIGTNEQFF. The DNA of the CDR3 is TGTGCCAGCAGCTTAATAGGGACGAATGAGCAGTTCTTC.

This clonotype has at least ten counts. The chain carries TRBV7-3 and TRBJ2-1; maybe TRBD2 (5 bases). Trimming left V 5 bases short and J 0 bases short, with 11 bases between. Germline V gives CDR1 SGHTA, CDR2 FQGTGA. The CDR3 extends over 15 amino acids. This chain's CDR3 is CASSAAGVSYNEQFF. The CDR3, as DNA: TGTGCCAGCAGCGCCGCGGGTGTCTCCTACAATGAGCAGTTCTTC.